The clone carrying this T cell receptor (beta chain) was counted at least ten times. Its target is unknown. These data come from a study of T cells after yellow fever vaccination. The trim removed 1 base at V and 4 bases at J, leaving 7 bases unmatched. The germline V gene has CDR1 SGHRS and CDR2 YFSETQ. This CDR3 is 15 amino acids long. Study-level points and caveats: A large majority of primary-vaccination clones showed up again after the booster (96% CD4, 85% to 90% CD8).

5'RACE template switching produced TCR cDNA carrying a universal primer site and UMIs. TCRdb used MiXCR to reprocess the 5' RACE reads, holding one entry per CDR3 protein. This table holds some 240,000 distinct CDR3 sequences, more than 3% found once. This TCR derives from a man aged 18 to 29 who received the YFV17D yellow fever vaccine. This rearrangement joins TRBV5-1 to TRBJ1-2; 7 nucleotides agree with TRBD1. This material consisted of CD4+ T cells sorted from PBMCs, taken 10 days after the yellow fever booster vaccination. The CDR3 protein is CASSLTGEDPYGYTF. The CDR3 nucleotides are TGCGCCAGCAGCTTGACAGGGGAAGACCCCTATGGCTACACCTTC.